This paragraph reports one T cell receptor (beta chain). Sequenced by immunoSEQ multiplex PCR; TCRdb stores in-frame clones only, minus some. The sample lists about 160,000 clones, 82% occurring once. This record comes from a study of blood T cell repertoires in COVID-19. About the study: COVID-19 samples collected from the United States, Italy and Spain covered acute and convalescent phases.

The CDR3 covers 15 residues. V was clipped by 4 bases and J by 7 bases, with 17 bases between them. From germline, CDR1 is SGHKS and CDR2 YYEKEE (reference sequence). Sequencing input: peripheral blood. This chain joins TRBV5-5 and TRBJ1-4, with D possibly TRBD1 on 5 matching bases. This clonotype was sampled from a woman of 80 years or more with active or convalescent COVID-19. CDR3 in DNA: TGTGCCAGCAGCAAATACCAGGGAGGAGGTGAAAAACTGTTTTTT. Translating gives CASSKYQGGGEKLFF. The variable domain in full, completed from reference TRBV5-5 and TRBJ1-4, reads DAGVTQSPTHLIKTRGQQVTLRCSPISGHKSVSWYQQVLGQGPQFIFQYYEKEERGRGNFPDRFSARQFPNYSSELNVNALLLGDSALYLCASSKYQGGGEKLFFGSGTQLSVL.